The next 7 T cell receptor beta chains were all read from a single sample in a study of cytomegalovirus exposure and HLA in healthy donors. Primers for the PCR totalled 60 Vbeta and 13 Jbeta. The assay was immunoSEQ multiplex PCR, and TCRdb's table has in-frame clones only and misses some. There are roughly 62,000 clones in the sample, with 2.1% held by the top ten. The specimen sequenced was PBMCs. The receptor set was obtained from a young woman in good health and CMV-seronegative.

Remarks on this clone: At one end the junction does not follow the germline gene, possibly because of a read error. The rearrangement links TRBV7-7 to TRBJ2-3; the D is unclear. CDR1 and CDR2 (germline): SSHAT, FNYEAQ (reference sequence). CDR3 length: 14 residues. DNA of the CDR3: TGTGCTAGCAGCCTTTCTAGAGGAGCAGATACGCAGTATTTT. Amino acid sequence: CASSLSRGADTQYF.

The chain employs TRBV10-1 and TRBJ1-5; 10 bases map to TRBD1. From germline, CDR1 is WNHNN and CDR2 SYGVQD (reference sequence). Trimming cost V 5 bases and J 10 bases; bases outside gene matches: 8. The CDR3 is 14 amino acids. CDR3 nucleotides: TGCGCCAGCAGTCGCCCCGGACAGGGGGACCCCCAGCATTTT. It translates to CASSRPGQGDPQHF.

This chain joins TRBV5-1 and TRBJ2-5; perhaps TRBD1 as D (5 bases). The V end lost 4 bases, the J end lost 2 bases, and 15 bases lay between the germline ends. Per germline, CDR1 SGHRS and CDR2 YFSETQ. There are 15 residues in the CDR3. CDR3 DNA: TGCGCCAGCAGCGCTGGCACGACAGTACAAGAGACCCAGTACTTC. This gives the protein CASSAGTTVQETQYF.

The chain combines TRBV4-1 with TRBJ2-7; TRBD1 aligns across 8 bases. The CDR3 spans 14 residues. The J segment lost 2 bases and the V segment lost 4 bases, leaving 4 bases of the junction unmatched. Germline CDR1 is MGHRA and CDR2 is YSYEKL. In DNA form, the CDR3 reads TGCGCCAGCAGCCCAGGGGACAGGACCTACGAGCAGTACTTC. Amino acids: CASSPGDRTYEQYF.

The chain has TRBV2 and TRBJ2-1; 8 nucleotides agree with TRBD2. Germline V lookup: CDR1 SNHLY, CDR2 FYNNEI. The CDR3 spans 13 residues. After removal of 10 bases from V and 4 bases from J, the junction contained 6 bases not matched to a gene. The CDR3 DNA reads TGTGCCATTCAGCGGGGGCGTTACAATGAGCAGTTCTTC. Encoded protein: CAIQRGRYNEQFF.

The V and J genes are TRBV20-1 and TRBJ2-5; D remains unclear. Germline V gene lookup returns CDR1 DFQATT and CDR2 SNEGSKA (reference sequence). V shed 3 bases and J shed 5 bases, with 7 bases lying between them. CDR3 length equals 11 residues. The CDR3 is CSASNGETQYF. In nucleotides, the CDR3 is TGCAGTGCTAGTAACGGGGAGACCCAGTACTTC.

The J gene is TRBJ2-4, the V gene TRBV6-5; TRBD1 matches at 7 bases. J was trimmed by 7 bases and V by 0 bases; bases with no gene match: 3. The length of the CDR3 is 14 residues. Germline values: CDR1 MNHEY, CDR2 SVGAGI. CDR3 nucleotides: TGTGCCAGCAGTTACTCGACAGGGAAGAACATTCAGTACTTC. Translation: CASSYSTGKNIQYF.